This entry lists 18 T cell receptor beta chains sequenced from one sample in a study of OX40 agonist ivuxolimab in advanced cancers. Clones were sequenced by immunoSEQ multiplex PCR, and TCRdb holds only the in-frame ones, with some missing. The profile shows about 84,000 clones, more than 75% of them singletons. The sample consisted of CD4+ or CD8+ T cells sorted from blood, taken in a trial of the OX40 agonist ivuxolimab. The receptors come from an adult with an advanced solid tumor such as melanoma, head and neck, liver or kidney cancer.

The rearrangement uses TRBV5-1 and TRBJ1-1; D ambiguous. Germline V CDR1 and CDR2: SGHRS, YFSETQ. Trimming left V 3 bases short and J 1 base short, with 10 bases between. The length of the CDR3 is 14 residues. The CDR3, as DNA: TGCGCCAGCAGCTCGGGAGACGAGAACACTGAAGCTTTCTTT. Its translation is CASSSGDENTEAFF. Supplemented by reference TRBV5-1 and TRBJ1-1, the full variable domain reads KAGVTQTPRYLIKTRGQQVTLSCSPISGHRSVSWYQQTPGQGLQFLFEYFSETQRNKGNFPGRFSGRQFSNSRSEMNVSTLELGDSALYLCASSSGDENTEAFFGQGTRLTVV.

The genes are TRBV19 and TRBJ1-6, with D hard to call. This CDR3 contains 13 residues. Germline CDR1 is LNHDA and CDR2 is SQIVND (reference sequence). The V end was cut by 7 bases, the J end by 5 bases, with 9 bases between. CDR3 sequence reads: CASTRADNSPLHF. CDR3 nucleotides: TGTGCCAGTACTAGGGCGGATAATTCACCCCTCCACTTT.

The V call is TRBV6-5, the J call TRBJ1-1, with a weak D call TRBD1 (5 bases). Germline values: CDR1 MNHEY, CDR2 SVGAGI. The CDR3 totals 15 residues. V lost 2 bases and J 3 bases, leaving 13 bases between the germline ends. The CDR3 sequence: CASSYGLGAHTEAFF. The CDR3 DNA follows: TGTGCCAGCAGTTACGGTTTAGGGGCGCACACTGAAGCTTTCTTT.

This sequence joins TRBV5-1 and TRBJ2-2; perhaps TRBD2 as D (6 bases). CDR1 and CDR2 (germline): SGHRS, YFSETQ. The CDR3 contains 16 residues. Trimming took off 0 bases at V and 7 bases at J, with 16 bases between the two ends. CDR3 in amino acids: CASSLGGGAIIGELFF. The DNA of the CDR3 is TGCGCCAGCAGCTTGGGCGGAGGGGCTATTATCGGGGAGCTGTTTTTT.

The chain has TRBV5-6 and TRBJ1-2; 12 positions agree with TRBD1. Germline CDR1 is SGHDT and CDR2 is YYEEEE. The CDR3 runs to 14 residues. With V trimmed by 3 bases and J by 8 bases, 5 bases remained unmatched. CDR3 nucleotide sequence: TGTGCCAGCAGCTGGGACAGGGGGCAGCGGGGCTACACCTTC. Encoded protein: CASSWDRGQRGYTF.

The chain recombines TRBV5-4 with TRBJ2-7; D is undetermined. The CDR3 is 14 residues long. V shed 0 bases and J shed 2 bases, with 9 bases lying between them. Germline assignment: CDR1 SGHNT and CDR2 YYREEE (reference sequence). This CDR3 is CASSLGQETYEQYF. CDR3 in DNA: TGTGCCAGCAGCTTGGGCCAGGAGACCTACGAGCAGTACTTC.

This chain links TRBV28 with TRBJ2-7, with 10 bases aligning to TRBD1. V lost 2 bases, J lost 4 bases, and 2 bases stayed unmatched. The CDR3 covers 14 residues. Germline assignment: CDR1 MDHEN and CDR2 SYDVKM. The CDR3 region is CASSLGDRGYEQYV. The CDR3 DNA is TGTGCCAGCAGTTTAGGGGACAGGGGTTACGAGCAGTACGTC.

The CDR3 DNA follows: TGTGCCTGGAGTGTAGCACGGACCACTGAAGCTTTCTTT. Protein: CAWSVARTTEAFF. The rearrangement links TRBV30 to TRBJ1-1; D gene ambiguous. This CDR3 comprises 13 residues. Trimming took off 0 bases at V and 4 bases at J, with 9 bases between the two ends. Germline V gene sequence: CDR1 GTSNPN, CDR2 SVGIG (reference sequence).

J is TRBJ1-6 and V is TRBV6-1, with D tentatively TRBD1 (5 bases). Germline CDR1 is MNHNS and CDR2 is SASEGT. The CDR3 has 14 residues. V gave up 7 bases and J gave up 7 bases, with 14 bases separating them. CDR3 region: CASNVGHLNSPLHF. For the CDR3, the DNA is TGTGCCAGCAATGTCGGACACCTGAATTCACCCCTCCACTTT.

The chain joins TRBV4-3 to TRBJ1-5; D not resolved. V shed 0 bases and J shed 2 bases, with 8 bases lying between them. This CDR3 has 15 residues. Germline loops: CDR1 LGHNA, CDR2 YSLEER. This chain's CDR3 is CASSQDTRGNQPQHF. Written as DNA, the CDR3 is TGCGCCAGCAGCCAAGATACAAGGGGCAATCAGCCCCAGCATTTT.

V usage is TRBV28 and J usage is TRBJ1-4, with a possible D match to TRBD1 (6 bases). The CDR3 is 15 amino acids. From germline, CDR1 is MDHEN and CDR2 SYDVKM. With 4 bases removed from V and 7 bases from J, the gap between germline ends came to 16 bases. For the CDR3, the DNA is TGTGCCAGCAGTTCCCCACAGGGTGGGCGTGAAAAACTGTTTTTT. This translates into CASSSPQGGREKLFF.

Note on this clone: Other DNA sequences within the sample encode an identical CDR3. J is TRBJ2-7 and V is TRBV10-2; D is uncertain. Trimming removed 4 bases from V and 7 bases from J, with 14 bases in between. The length of the CDR3 is 13 residues. In germline, CDR1 is WSHSY, CDR2 SAAADI. CDR3 residues: CASSAGNTYEQYV. As DNA, the CDR3 is TGCGCCAGCAGTGCGGGTAATACTTATGAGCAGTACGTC.

This clone appeared once. This chain links TRBV14 with TRBJ2-3; D not resolved. The germline CDR1 and CDR2 sequences are SGHDN and FVKESK. Trimming cost V 2 bases and J 2 bases, with 2 bases left between them. CDR3 length: 12 amino acids. The CDR3 sequence is CASSQTTDTQYF. CDR3 in DNA: TGTGCCAGCAGCCAAACCACAGATACGCAGTATTTT.

The V call is TRBV27, the J call TRBJ2-7, with D possibly being TRBD1 (6 bases). CDR1 and CDR2 from the germline V gene are MNHEY and SMNVEV (reference sequence). This CDR3 spans 12 amino acids. The ends were cut back, 8 bases at V and 0 bases at J, with 8 bases in the middle. DNA for the CDR3: TGTGCCAGCCGGGACATCTCCTACGAGCAGTACTTC. Translating it yields CASRDISYEQYF.

Only a few counts were recorded for this clone. The chain has TRBV9 and TRBJ1-1; D is possibly TRBD1 (6 bases). CDR3 size: 14 residues. Trimming removed 3 bases from V and 1 base from J, with 10 bases in between. In germline, CDR1 is SGDLS, CDR2 YYNGEE. The CDR3 protein is CASSEGRGNTEAFF. The CDR3 DNA is TGTGCCAGCAGCGAGGGCAGGGGGAACACTGAAGCTTTCTTT.

The chain links TRBV19 to TRBJ1-6, with D possibly TRBD1 on 6 matching bases. The ends were cut back, 0 bases at V and 7 bases at J, with 10 bases in the middle. CDR1 and CDR2 (germline): LNHDA, SQIVND (reference sequence). CDR3 length: 15 amino acids. CDR3 loop: CASSIEAGENSPLHF. CDR3 coding DNA: TGTGCCAGTAGTATAGAGGCAGGGGAGAATTCACCCCTCCACTTT. Full variable domain (remainder filled in from reference TRBV19 and TRBJ1-6): DGGITQSPKYLFRKEGQNVTLSCEQNLNHDAMYWYRQDPGQGLRLIYYSQIVNDFQKGDIAEGYSVSREKKESFPLTVTSAQKNPTAFYLCASSIEAGENSPLHFGNGTRLTVT.

The chain joins TRBV9 to TRBJ1-5, with D hard to call. The germline V and J ends were trimmed by 0 bases and 3 bases, with 22 bases remaining between them. Germline V gene lookup returns CDR1 SGDLS and CDR2 YYNGEE. CDR3 length: 19 residues. CDR3 in amino acids: CASSVEVGVSRLNNQPQHF. CDR3 DNA: TGTGCCAGCAGCGTAGAAGTAGGTGTCAGCCGCCTCAACAATCAGCCCCAGCATTTT. The complete variable domain, with remaining parts taken from reference TRBV9 and TRBJ1-5, reads DSGVTQTPKHLITATGQRVTLRCSPRSGDLSVYWYQQSLDQGLQFLIQYYNGEERAKGNILERFSAQQFPDLHSELNLSSLELGDSALYFCASSVEVGVSRLNNQPQHFGDGTRLSIL.

J is TRBJ1-3 and V is TRBV6-5; D unresolved. Germline lookup yields CDR1 MNHEY and CDR2 SVGAGI. The CDR3 is 16 amino acids. V gave up 2 bases and J gave up 0 bases, with 11 bases separating them. CDR3 in DNA: TGTGCCAGCAGTTACAGCGGGTGGGGCTCTGGAAACACCATATATTTT. Its protein product is CASSYSGWGSGNTIYF.